This T cell receptor (beta chain) was identified in a study of regulatory T cells in long-lasting Graves disease. Across the whole study: Antithyroid drug use was under 3 months in newly diagnosed Graves' patients.

Overall study findings and caveats: Rather than thyroid tissue, only peripheral blood underwent study.

Time point defined: newly diagnosed GD, antithyroid drugs for less than 3 months. Following extraction of RNA from PBMCs, that RNA was used to make the TCR library. CDR1 and CDR2 (germline): SNHLY, FYNNEI. The V end lost 7 bases, the J end lost 3 bases, and 13 bases lay between the germline ends. CDR3 size: 14 residues. Combining iRepertoire HTBI primers with Arm-PCR of CDR3 regions, the authors built TCR beta libraries. TCRdb re-called the multiplex PCR reads through MiXCR, storing one row per CDR3 protein. The repertoire holds around 250,000 distinct CDR3 sequences, with under 20% as singletons. About this clonotype: Its antigen is unidentified.

These same data were also listed under a study on T cells in Graves' hyperthyroidism and ophthalmopathy.

The source is a woman in her twenties or thirties with Graves disease. The chain joins TRBV2 to TRBJ1-5; D is possibly TRBD1 (6 bases). Sequencing was performed on peripheral blood mononuclear cells (PBMCs), taken at new diagnosis, from a patient treated with antithyroid drugs. The CDR3 sequence is CASTEGGNNQPQHF. As DNA, the CDR3 is TGTGCCAGCACCGAGGGGGGAAACAATCAGCCCCAGCATTTT. The whole variable domain, remainder taken from reference TRBV2 and TRBJ1-5, is EPEVTQTPSHQVTQMGQEVILRCVPISNHLYFYWYRQILGQKVEFLVSFYNNEISEKSEIFDDQFSVERPDGSNFTLKIRSTKLEDSAMYFCASTEGGNNQPQHFGDGTRLSIL.